This T cell receptor beta chain came from a study of control samples from healthy donors and cancer patients. TCRdb's table, derived via immunoSEQ multiplex PCR, lists solely in-frame clones and lacks some. Of around 110,000 clones detected, about 93% appear once; the ten largest clones hold 2% to 3%. V was shortened by 2 bases and J by 3 bases, with 9 bases between the two germline ends. Germline assignment: CDR1 LNHDA and CDR2 SQIVND (reference sequence). This CDR3 comprises 14 residues. The genes are TRBV19 and TRBJ2-3; D remains ambiguous. The TCR was taken from a man younger than 40 in good health. Input material: blood. The CDR3 DNA reads TGTGCCAGTAGTATATCGAGAAAAACAGATACGCAGTATTTT. Protein: CASSISRKTDTQYF.